These T cell receptor beta chains were read from a single sample in a study of blood T cell repertoires in COVID-19. TCRdb keeps only in-frame clones here, not all; method: immunoSEQ multiplex PCR. The sample records roughly 160,000 clones, over 75% being singletons. Material: peripheral blood. These receptors were obtained from an elderly man with COVID-19, enrolled during active disease. CDR3s include the opening cysteine and the closing phenylalanine or tryptophan. A D gene is named only where the DNA matches it firmly. Rows may omit the clone size; those that give it use once, few, many or a size class.

TRBV29-1,NA,TRBJ1-3,NA,TGCAGCGTTGAAGACAGCACCATATATTTT,CSVEDSTIYF
TRBV11-1,NA,TRBJ2-1,NA,TGTGCCAGCAGCTTTTCGGGTTCCTCCTACAATGAGCAGTTCTTC,CASSFSGSSYNEQFF
TRBV15,NA,TRBJ1-1,TRBD1,TGTGCCACCAGCAGAGAAGGGACAGGGTCGGTGACTGAAGCTTTCTTT,CATSREGTGSVTEAFF
TRBV4-2,NA,TRBJ2-5,TRBD2,TGTGCCAGCAGCCAAGTAGCGGGGGACCTCTACCAAGAGACCCAGTACTTC,CASSQVAGDLYQETQYF
TRBV3-1/TRBV3-2,NA,TRBJ2-7,NA,TGTGCCAGCAGCCAACCGACAAAGTCCTACGAGCAGTACTTC,CASSQPTKSYEQYF
TRBV28,once,TRBJ1-1,NA,TGTGCCAGCAACCGAATAGACAGAAGTGAAGCTTTCTTT,CASNRIDRSEAFF
TRBV7-9,NA,TRBJ2-3,NA,TGTGCCAGCAGCCCACACAGCCCTAGCACAGATACGCAGTATTTT,CASSPHSPSTDTQYF
TRBV2,NA,TRBJ1-6,TRBD1,TGTGCCAGCAGTCCGGGACAGAATTCACCCCTCCACTTT,CASSPGQNSPLHF
TRBV6-2/TRBV6-3,NA,TRBJ2-5,TRBD1,TGTGCCAGCAGCGACAGGGGGCGCGTAGAGACCCAGTACTTC,CASSDRGRVETQYF
TRBV9,NA,TRBJ1-3,NA,TGTGCCGGCCAGGTGGGTTTAGGTTTGTGGGGAAACACCATATATTTT,CAGQVGLGLWGNTIYF
TRBV2,NA,TRBJ2-1,NA,TGTGCCAGCCTGCATGGGGACAAAAACAATGAGCAGTTCTTC,CASLHGDKNNEQFF
TRBV6-4,NA,TRBJ1-6,NA,TGTGCCAGCAGTGTCGATAGACAGAATTCACCCCTCCACTTT,CASSVDRQNSPLHF
TRBV12-3/TRBV12-4,NA,TRBJ2-1,NA,TGTGCCAGCAATCCCCTGAGGGCCGATGAGCAGTTCTTC,CASNPLRADEQFF
TRBV5-6,NA,TRBJ1-1,TRBD1,TGTGCCAGCAGCCTACAGGGGTTGGGGGTGAACACTGAAGCTTTCTTT,CASSLQGLGVNTEAFF
TRBV11-3,NA,TRBJ1-1,NA,TGTGCCAGCAGCCCCCGCCCAGGGAACACTGAAGCTTTCTTT,CASSPRPGNTEAFF
TRBV28,few,TRBJ2-3,NA,TGTGCCACAGGCGGGGGCCCAGATACGCAGTATTTT,CATGGGPDTQYF
TRBV2,once,TRBJ1-4,NA,TGTGCCAGCAGCCAGATGACAACTAATGAAAAACTGTTTTTT,CASSQMTTNEKLFF
TRBV12-2,NA,TRBJ1-5,NA,TGTGCAAGTCGCTTAGAGATGAGGGGCAATCAGCCCCAGCATTTT,CASRLEMRGNQPQHF
TRBV10-3,NA,TRBJ1-1,NA,TGTGCCATCAGTGACCCAAGGGTAGGGGCTGAAGCTTTCTTT,CAISDPRVGAEAFF
TRBV7-2,NA,TRBJ2-7,TRBD1,TGTGCCAGCAGCTTAGGGACAGGGCTCTACGAGCAGTACTTC,CASSLGTGLYEQYF
TRBV11-1,NA,TRBJ1-2,NA,TGTGCCAGCAGCCTAACAGGGCTTAACTATGGCTACACCTTC,CASSLTGLNYGYTF
TRBV11-3,NA,TRBJ2-3,NA,TGTGCCAGCAGCCGCGGCCGGTACGGGTCTTCGAGAGATACGCAGTATTTT,CASSRGRYGSSRDTQYF
TRBV18,NA,TRBJ1-1,NA,TGTGCCAGCTCACCTAACTTAGGGGAAGTCACTGAAGCTTTCTTT,CASSPNLGEVTEAFF
TRBV18,NA,TRBJ1-3,NA,TGTGCCAGCTCACCCCCGGGACTCCGAAACACCATATATTTT,CASSPPGLRNTIYF
TRBV5-1,NA,TRBJ2-7,NA,TGCGCCAGCAGCTTGGATGGCAGATCCTACGAGCAGTACTTC,CASSLDGRSYEQYF
TRBV5-4,few,TRBJ1-6,NA,TGTGCCAGCAGCGTGAGGGCAGATAATTCACCCCTCCACTTT,CASSVRADNSPLHF
TRBV6-5,NA,TRBJ2-7,NA,TGTGCCAGCAGGTACTCAATGAGTTACGAGCAGTACTTC,CASRYSMSYEQYF
TRBV18,NA,TRBJ1-2,NA,TGTGCCAGCTCCCTTGACACGAACTATGGCTACACCTTC,CASSLDTNYGYTF
TRBV19,NA,TRBJ1-5,NA,TGTGCCAGTAGCAACACAGGCGGACCTCAGCCCCAGCATTTT,CASSNTGGPQPQHF
TRBV19,NA,TRBJ1-1,TRBD1,TGTGCCAGTATCCCCGGGACAGCAGCCTTGAACACTGAAGCTTTCTTT,CASIPGTAALNTEAFF
TRBV5-4,NA,TRBJ2-5,TRBD2,TGTGCCAGCAGCTCAGGACTAGCGGGGCCAGAGACCCAGTACTTC,CASSSGLAGPETQYF
TRBV6-2/TRBV6-3,NA,TRBJ2-5,TRBD1,TGTGCCAGCAGCTTCCCGGGACAGGGGGACCCTTTCCAAGAGACCCAGTACTTC,CASSFPGQGDPFQETQYF
TRBV9,NA,TRBJ1-4,NA,TGTGCCAGCAGCGTAGGGGTCGGGGGAGCAGAAAAACTGTTTTTT,CASSVGVGGAEKLFF
TRBV9,NA,TRBJ2-1,NA,TGTGCCAGCAGCCCAGGGAGGGAGCAGTTCTTC,CASSPGREQFF
TRBV5-1,NA,TRBJ1-2,NA,TGCGCCAGCAGCTTGGATACAGGAAGTATCTATGGCTACACCTTC,CASSLDTGSIYGYTF
TRBV7-3,NA,TRBJ2-1,TRBD1,TGTGCCAGCAGCAAAGACAGGGGTAACTACAATGAGCAGTTCTTC,CASSKDRGNYNEQFF